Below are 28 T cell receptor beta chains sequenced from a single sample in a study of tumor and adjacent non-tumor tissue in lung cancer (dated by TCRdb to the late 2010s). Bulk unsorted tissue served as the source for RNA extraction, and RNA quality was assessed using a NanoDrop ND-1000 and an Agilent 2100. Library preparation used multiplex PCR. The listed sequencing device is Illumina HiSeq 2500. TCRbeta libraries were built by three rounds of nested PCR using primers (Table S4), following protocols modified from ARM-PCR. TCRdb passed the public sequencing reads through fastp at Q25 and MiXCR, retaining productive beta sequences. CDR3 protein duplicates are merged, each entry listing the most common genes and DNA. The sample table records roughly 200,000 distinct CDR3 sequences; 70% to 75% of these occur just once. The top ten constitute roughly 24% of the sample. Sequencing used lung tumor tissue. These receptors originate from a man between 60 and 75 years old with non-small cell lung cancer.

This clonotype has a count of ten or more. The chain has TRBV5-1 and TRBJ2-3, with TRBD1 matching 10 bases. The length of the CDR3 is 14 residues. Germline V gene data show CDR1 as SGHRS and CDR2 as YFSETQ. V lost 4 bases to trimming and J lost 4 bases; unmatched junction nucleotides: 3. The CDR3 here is CASSKGTGADTQYF. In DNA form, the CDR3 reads TGCGCCAGCAGCAAGGGGACAGGGGCAGATACGCAGTATTTT.

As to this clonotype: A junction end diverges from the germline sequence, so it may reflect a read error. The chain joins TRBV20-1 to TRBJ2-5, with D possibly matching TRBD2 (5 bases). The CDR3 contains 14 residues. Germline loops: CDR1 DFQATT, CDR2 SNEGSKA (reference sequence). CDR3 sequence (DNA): TGCAATGCTAGAGGAGGTGGGATGGGGGAGACCCAGTACTTC. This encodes CNARGGGMGETQYF.

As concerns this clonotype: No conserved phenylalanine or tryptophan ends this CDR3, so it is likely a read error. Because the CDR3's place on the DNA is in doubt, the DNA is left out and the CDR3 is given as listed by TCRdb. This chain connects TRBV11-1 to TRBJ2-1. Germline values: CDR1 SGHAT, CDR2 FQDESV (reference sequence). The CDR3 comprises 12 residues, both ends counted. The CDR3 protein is CASSLRDYEQFS.

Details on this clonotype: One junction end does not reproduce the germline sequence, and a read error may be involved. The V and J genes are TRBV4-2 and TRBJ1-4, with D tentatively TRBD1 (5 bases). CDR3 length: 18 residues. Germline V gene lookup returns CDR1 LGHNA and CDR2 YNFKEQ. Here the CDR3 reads CASSLDGPSQAANEKLFF. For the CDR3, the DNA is TGTGCCAGCAGCCTAGACGGTCCGTCACAGGCAGCTAATGAAAAACTGTTCTTT.

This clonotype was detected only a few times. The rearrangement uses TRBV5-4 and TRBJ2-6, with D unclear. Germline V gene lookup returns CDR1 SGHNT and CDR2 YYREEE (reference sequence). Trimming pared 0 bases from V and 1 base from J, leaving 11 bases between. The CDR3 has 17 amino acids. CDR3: CASSLASVGSGANVLTF. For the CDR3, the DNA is TGTGCCAGCAGCTTGGCCAGCGTCGGTTCTGGGGCCAACGTCCTGACTTTC.

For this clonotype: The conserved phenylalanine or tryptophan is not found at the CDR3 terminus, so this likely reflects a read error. CDR3 nucleotide sequence: TGTGCCAGCAGCTTGCGTAGCGGGGGATTATACCAGACCCAGTACTTA. Translating it yields CASSLRSGGLYQTQYL. The chain joins TRBV5-5 to TRBJ2-5; 9 bases match TRBD2. CDR1 and CDR2 (germline): SGHKS, YYEKEE (reference sequence). The CDR3 has 16 amino acids. J lost 6 bases, V lost 1 base, and 10 bases had no gene match.

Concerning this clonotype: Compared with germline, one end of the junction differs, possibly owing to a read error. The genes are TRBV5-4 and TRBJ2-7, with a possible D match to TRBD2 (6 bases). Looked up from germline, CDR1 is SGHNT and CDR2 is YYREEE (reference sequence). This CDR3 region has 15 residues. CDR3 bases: TGTGCCAGTAGCTTAAGGTCGGGACTTTCATACGGGCAGTACTTC. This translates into CASSLRSGLSYGQYF.

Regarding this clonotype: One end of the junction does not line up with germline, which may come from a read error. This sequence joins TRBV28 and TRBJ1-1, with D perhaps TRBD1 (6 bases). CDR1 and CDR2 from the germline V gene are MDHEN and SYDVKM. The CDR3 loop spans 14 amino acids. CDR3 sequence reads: CTSSSPGAGTEAFF. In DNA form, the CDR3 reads TGTACCAGCAGCTCTCCAGGGGCGGGCACTGAAGCTTTCTTT.

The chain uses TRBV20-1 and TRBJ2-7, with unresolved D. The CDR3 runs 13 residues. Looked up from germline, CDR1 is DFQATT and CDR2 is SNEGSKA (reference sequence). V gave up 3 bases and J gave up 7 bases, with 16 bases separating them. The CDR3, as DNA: TGCAGTGCTAGCTGGGTGACAATGAGTGAGCAGTACTTC. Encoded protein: CSASWVTMSEQYF.

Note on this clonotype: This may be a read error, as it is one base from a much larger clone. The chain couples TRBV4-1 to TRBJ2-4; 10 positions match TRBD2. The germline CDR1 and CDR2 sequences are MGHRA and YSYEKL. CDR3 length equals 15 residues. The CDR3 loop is CANSQDPSGGGIQYF. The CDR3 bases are TGCGCCAACAGCCAAGATCCTAGCGGGGGAGGCATTCAGTACTTC.

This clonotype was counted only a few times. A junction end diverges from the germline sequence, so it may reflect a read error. The CDR3, as DNA: TGTGCCAGCAGCTTAAGACTAGCGGGTCCCACAGATACACAGTATTTT. This sequence encodes CASSLRLAGPTDTQYF. The chain couples TRBV11-2 to TRBJ2-3; 10 nucleotides align to TRBD2. The CDR3 spans 16 residues. Germline CDR1 and CDR2: SGHAT and FQNNGV. The variable domain in full, with the rest retrieved from reference TRBV11-2 and TRBJ2-3, is EAGVAQSPRYKIIEKRQSVAFWCNPISGHATLYWYQQILGQGPKLLIQFQNNGVVDDSQLPKDRFSAERLKGVDSTLKIQPAKLEDSAVYLCASSLRLAGPTDTQYFGPGTRLTVL.

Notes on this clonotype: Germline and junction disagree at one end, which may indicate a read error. CDR3 protein: CASSLDLGANVLTF. In DNA form, the CDR3 reads TGTGCCAGCAGCTTAGATCTTGGGGCCAACGTCTTGACTTTC. V and J are TRBV5-4 and TRBJ2-6, with TRBD1 as a possible D gene (5 bases). The germline gives CDR1 SGHNT, CDR2 YYREEE (reference sequence). The CDR3 spans 14 residues.

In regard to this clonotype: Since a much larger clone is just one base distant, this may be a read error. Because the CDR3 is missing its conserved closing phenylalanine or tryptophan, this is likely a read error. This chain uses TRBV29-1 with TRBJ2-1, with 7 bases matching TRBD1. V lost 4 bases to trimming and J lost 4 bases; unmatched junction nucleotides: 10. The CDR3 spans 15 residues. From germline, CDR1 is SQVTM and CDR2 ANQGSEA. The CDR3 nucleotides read TGCAGCGTTGGTGAGGGGGCGGGTTTTTACAATGAGCAGTTCTAC. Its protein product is CSVGEGAGFYNEQFY.

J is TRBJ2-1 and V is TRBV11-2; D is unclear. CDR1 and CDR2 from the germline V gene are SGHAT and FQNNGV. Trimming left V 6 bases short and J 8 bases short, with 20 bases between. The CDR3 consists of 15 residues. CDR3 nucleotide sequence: TGTGCCAGCAGTACCCGCGGATTCGTTCGTGATGAGCAGTTCTTC. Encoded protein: CASSTRGFVRDEQFF. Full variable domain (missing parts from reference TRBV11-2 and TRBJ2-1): EAGVAQSPRYKIIEKRQSVAFWCNPISGHATLYWYQQILGQGPKLLIQFQNNGVVDDSQLPKDRFSAERLKGVDSTLKIQPAKLEDSAVYLCASSTRGFVRDEQFFGPGTRLTVL.

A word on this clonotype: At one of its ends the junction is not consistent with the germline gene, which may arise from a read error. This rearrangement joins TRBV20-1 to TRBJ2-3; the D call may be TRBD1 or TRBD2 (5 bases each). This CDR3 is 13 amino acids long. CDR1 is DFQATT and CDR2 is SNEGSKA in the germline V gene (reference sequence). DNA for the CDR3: TGCAATGCTTCCGGGACCCTTCCAGATACGCAGTATTTT. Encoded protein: CNASGTLPDTQYF.

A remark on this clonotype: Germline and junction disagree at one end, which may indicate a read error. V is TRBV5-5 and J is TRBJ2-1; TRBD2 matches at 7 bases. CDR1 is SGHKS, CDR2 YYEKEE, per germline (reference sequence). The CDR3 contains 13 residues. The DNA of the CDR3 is TGTGCCAGCAGCTTTCTATGCGGGAGCCCCGAAAACTTC. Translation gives CASSFLCGSPENF.

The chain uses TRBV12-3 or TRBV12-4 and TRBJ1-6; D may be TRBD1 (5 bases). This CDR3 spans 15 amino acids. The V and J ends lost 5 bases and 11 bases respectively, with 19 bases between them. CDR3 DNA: TGTGCCAGCAGTGTATTGGGGCCGAGGAATCCACCCCTCCACTTT. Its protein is CASSVLGPRNPPLHF.

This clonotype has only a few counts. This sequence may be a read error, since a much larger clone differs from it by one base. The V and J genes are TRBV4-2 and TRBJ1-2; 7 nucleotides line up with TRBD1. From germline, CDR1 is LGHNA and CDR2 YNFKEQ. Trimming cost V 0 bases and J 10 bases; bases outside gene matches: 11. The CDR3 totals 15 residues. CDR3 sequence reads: CASSQEKQGIHDYTF. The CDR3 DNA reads TGTGCCAGCAGCCAAGAAAAACAGGGGATCCACGACTACACCTTC.

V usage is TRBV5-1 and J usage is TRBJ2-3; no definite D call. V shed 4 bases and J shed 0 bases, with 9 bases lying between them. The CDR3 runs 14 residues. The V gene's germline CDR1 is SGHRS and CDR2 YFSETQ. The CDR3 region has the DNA TGCGCCAGCAGCCCTTGGATAAGCACAGATACGCAGTATTTT. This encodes CASSPWISTDTQYF.

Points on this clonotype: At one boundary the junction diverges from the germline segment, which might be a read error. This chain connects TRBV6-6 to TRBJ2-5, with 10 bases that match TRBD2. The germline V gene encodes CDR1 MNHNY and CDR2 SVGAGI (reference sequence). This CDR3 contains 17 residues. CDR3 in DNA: TGTGCCAACAGTTACCCGAGAAGCGGGAGGGCCGGAGAGACCCAGTACTTC. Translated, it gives CANSYPRSGRAGETQYF.

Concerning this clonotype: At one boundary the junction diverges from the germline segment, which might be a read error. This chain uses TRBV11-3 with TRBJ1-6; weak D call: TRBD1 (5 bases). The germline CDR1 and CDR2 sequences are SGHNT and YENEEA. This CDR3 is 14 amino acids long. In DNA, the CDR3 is TGTGCCAGCAGCTTAACAAGGGGTAATTCACCCCACCATTTT. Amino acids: CASSLTRGNSPHHF.

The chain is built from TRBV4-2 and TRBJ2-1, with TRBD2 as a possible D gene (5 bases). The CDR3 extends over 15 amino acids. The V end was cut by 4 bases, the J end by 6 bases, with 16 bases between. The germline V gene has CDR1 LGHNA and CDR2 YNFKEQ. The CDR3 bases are TGTGCCAGCAGCCCTAGAGATAGCGTGGGCAATGAGCAGTTCTTC. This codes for CASSPRDSVGNEQFF.

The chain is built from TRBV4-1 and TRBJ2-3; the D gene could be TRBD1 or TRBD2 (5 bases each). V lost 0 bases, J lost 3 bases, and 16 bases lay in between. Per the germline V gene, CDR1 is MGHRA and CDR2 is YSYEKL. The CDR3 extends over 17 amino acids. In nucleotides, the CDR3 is TGCGCCAGCAGCCAAGAGGCGAGGGGCCCCAGGACAGATACGCAGTATTTT. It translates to CASSQEARGPRTDTQYF.

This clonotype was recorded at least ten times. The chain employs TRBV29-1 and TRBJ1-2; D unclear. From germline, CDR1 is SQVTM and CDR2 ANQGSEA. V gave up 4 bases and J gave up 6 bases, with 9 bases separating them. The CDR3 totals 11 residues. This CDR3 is CSVGGGHGYTF. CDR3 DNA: TGCAGCGTTGGGGGAGGGCATGGCTACACCTTC.

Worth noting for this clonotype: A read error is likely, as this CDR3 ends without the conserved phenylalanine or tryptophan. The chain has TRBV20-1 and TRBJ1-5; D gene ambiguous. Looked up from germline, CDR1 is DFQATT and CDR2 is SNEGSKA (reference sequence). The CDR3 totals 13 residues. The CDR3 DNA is TGCATTGCTAGAAACCAGGTGGATCAGCCCCAGCATTCT. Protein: CIARNQVDQPQHS.

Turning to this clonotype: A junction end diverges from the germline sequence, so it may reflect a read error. The CDR3, as DNA: TGTGCCAGCGGCTTAGAGTTGTCCAGCATTAACTATGGCTACACCTTC. Encoded protein: CASGLELSSINYGYTF. The chain joins TRBV11-2 to TRBJ1-2; D gene ambiguous. Germline V gene data show CDR1 as SGHAT and CDR2 as FQNNGV. This CDR3 contains 16 residues.

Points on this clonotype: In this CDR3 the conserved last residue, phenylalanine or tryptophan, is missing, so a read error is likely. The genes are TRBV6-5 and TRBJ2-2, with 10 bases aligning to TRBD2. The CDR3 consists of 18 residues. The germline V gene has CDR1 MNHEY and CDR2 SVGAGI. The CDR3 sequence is CASSSWGSGRLSTGELFY. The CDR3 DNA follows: TGTGCTAGCAGTTCCTGGGGTAGCGGGAGGTTAAGCACCGGGGAGCTGTTTTAT.

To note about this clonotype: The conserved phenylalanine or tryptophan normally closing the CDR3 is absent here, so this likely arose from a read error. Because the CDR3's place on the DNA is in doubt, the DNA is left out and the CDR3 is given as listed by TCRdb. The CDR3 reads CSVAHSNYGYPL. V gene TRBV29-1 combines with J gene TRBJ1-2. Germline V gene lookup returns CDR1 SQVTM and CDR2 ANQGSEA. The CDR3 is made up of 12 amino acids, end residues included.